Below, one TCR beta chain is given with its context. The data derive from a study of blood T cell repertoires in COVID-19. Sequencing used immunoSEQ multiplex PCR; TCRdb keeps in-frame clones, though not all of them. Of around 330,000 clones listed, less than 85% were seen once; the top ten hold around 1.8%. Trimming took off 2 bases at V and 3 bases at J, with 7 bases between the two ends. Germline V gives CDR1 LGHDT, CDR2 YNNKEL (reference sequence). This CDR3 is 14 amino acids long. This sequence joins TRBV3-1 (or the pseudogene TRBV3-2) and TRBJ1-4; a possible D gene is TRBD1 (5 bases). Sequencing was performed on PBMCs or T cells enriched from blood (not recorded which). The origin of this receptor is a woman aged 25 to 39 who had been exposed to COVID-19. CDR3: CASSQKGANEKLFF. DNA for the CDR3: TGTGCCAGCAGCCAAAAAGGGGCTAATGAAAAACTGTTTTTT.